This TCR beta chain was documented in a study of CD8+CD57+ T cells in acquired aplastic anemia. General study findings and limits: The same twenty-nine CD8+ CDR3 sequences occurred in patients and in controls. CD8+CD57+ cells showed decreased diversity compared with total CD4+ and CD8+ cells in patients. For CD8+ Simpson's diversity, patients and controls showed no significant difference.

This CDR3 is 13 amino acids long. The V segment lost 6 bases and the J segment 6 bases; nucleotides outside the gene matches: 7. Germline CDR1 and CDR2: LNHDA and SQIVND (reference sequence). Patients who underwent sequencing had shown CD8+CD57+ cell expansion by flow cytometry. There were no patients without severe acquired aplastic anemia. Therapy had not been given to patients before blood sampling. The TCR beta profiling, which covered VDJ combination and CDR3 sequence, was carried out using genomic DNA as the template. TCRdb analysed the reads with MiXCR anew, one entry per CDR3 protein. The profile shows about 20,000 distinct CDR3 sequences, about two fifths of them singletons. This clonotype was detected only a few times. The antigen remains undetermined.

Input material: CD8+CD57+ T cells sorted from PBMCs. Subset of the sample: bead-enriched CD8+CD57+ effector memory T cells from SAA patients. The rearrangement links TRBV19 to TRBJ2-7; TRBD2 matches at 8 bases. The sequence came from a human donor with aplastic anemia. The CDR3 reads CASRGTSLSEQYF. The DNA for the CDR3 is TGTGCCAGTAGAGGGACTAGTCTCTCCGAGCAGTACTTC.